A selection of T cell receptor beta chains follows, all from one sample in a study of early T cells in non-severe SARS-CoV-2 infection. Each CDR3 protein is one row after TCRdb ran MiXCR on the 5' RACE reads. The repertoire holds tens of thousands of distinct CDR3 sequences, with 10% to 15% as singletons. The sample taken for sequencing was whole blood. These receptors all come from an adult who was a healthcare worker with PCR-confirmed SARS-CoV-2 infection or an uninfected control (not recorded which). CDR3s include the opening cysteine and the closing phenylalanine or tryptophan. D genes are given only for firm matches. Expanded clones are given a class, and other clones once, few, many or no size at all.

j_call cdr3_length d_call clone_size v_call cdr3_nt cdr3_aa
TRBJ1-2 13 TRBD1 many TRBV6-5 TGTGCCAGCAGTCAGGGACAGGGTGGCGGCTACACCTTC CASSQGQGGGYTF
TRBJ2-7 12 . few TRBV21-1 TGTGCCAGCAGCAAAGCGCACTACGAGCAGTACTTC CASSKAHYEQYF
TRBJ1-4 15 . many TRBV11-2 TGTGCCAGCAGCTTAGAAGCCTTCCTGGGGGAAAAACTGTTTTTT CASSLEAFLGEKLFF
TRBJ1-1 14 . many TRBV7-2 TGTGCCAGCACCCTCAGACTGATGAACACTGAAGCTTTCTTT CASTLRLMNTEAFF
TRBJ2-2 18 . . TRBV7-9 TGTGCCAGCGGCACACTCACGGGGCCCACTCCGAACACCGGGGAGCTGTTTTTT CASGTLTGPTPNTGELFF
TRBJ1-6 13 . few TRBV7-2 TGTGCCAGCAGCTTAGCGCTGGGGTCACCCCTCCACTTT CASSLALGSPLHF
TRBJ2-7 13 . . TRBV20-1 TGCAGTGCTAGAACCGGGAACCTCTACGAGCAGTACTTC CSARTGNLYEQYF
TRBJ2-7 14 . many TRBV20-1 TGCAGTGCTAGTGTGGTTGGGCGAACCTACGAGCAGTACTTC CSASVVGRTYEQYF
TRBJ1-2 14 . . TRBV7-8 TGTGCCACCGCCCCTCAGAGAACCTACTATGGCTACACCTTC CATAPQRTYYGYTF
TRBJ2-4 17 TRBD2 few TRBV20-1 TGCAGTGCTAGAGAGCGGCGGCGGGAGGGCCTAGGAAACATTCAGTACTTC CSARERRREGLGNIQYF
TRBJ2-4 16 . few TRBV7-2 TGTGCCAGCAGCTTAGCGCATAACCCCCAGGGAAACATTCAGTACTTC CASSLAHNPQGNIQYF
TRBJ1-3 15 . many TRBV28 TGTGCCACCCAACCGGGACACCGCTCTGGAAACACCATATATTTT CATQPGHRSGNTIYF
TRBJ2-1 15 . many TRBV6-1 TGTGCCAGCAGTGAAAGGTCGCGGGCCTACAATGAGCAGTTCTTC CASSERSRAYNEQFF
TRBJ2-1 17 TRBD2 many TRBV15 TGTGCCACCAGCAAAGCGACTAGCGGGGCTCCCTACAATGAGCAGTTCTTC CATSKATSGAPYNEQFF
TRBJ2-3 14 . many TRBV7-2 TGTGCCAGCAGCTTAAGGGTGTCCCCAGATACGCAGTATTTT CASSLRVSPDTQYF
TRBJ2-5 15 . . TRBV19 TGTGCCAGTAGTGGAGGGGGACTCGGACAAGAGACCCAGTACTTC CASSGGGLGQETQYF